A single sample is the source of the 23 T cell receptor beta chains below, sequenced in a study of T cell changes during pregnancy in multiple sclerosis. TCRdb's copy holds only in-frame clones and misses some; the assay was immunoSEQ multiplex PCR. The table has around 48,000 clones, roughly 90% seen once; the top ten hold approximately 2.8%. The specimen was CD8+ T cells from peripheral blood mononuclear cells, collected before pregnancy. These receptors came from a female donor with multiple sclerosis, enrolled in a pregnancy study.

This chain joins TRBV5-4 and TRBJ1-2; 7 positions agree with TRBD1. This CDR3 is built from 13 residues. V dropped 1 base and J dropped 4; count of bases not matched to a gene: 1. Germline V gene data show CDR1 as SGHNT and CDR2 as YYREEE (reference sequence). The CDR3 nucleotides are TGTGCCAGCAGCTTGAGGGGGCCCTATGGCTACACCTTC. It encodes CASSLRGPYGYTF.

The chain employs TRBV5-8 and TRBJ2-5; 7 bases align to TRBD1. The CDR3 spans 16 residues. The J segment lost 1 base and the V segment lost 3 bases, leaving 9 bases of the junction unmatched. Germline values: CDR1 SGHTS, CDR2 YDEGEE. The CDR3: CASSSKTGWSQETQYF. CDR3 nucleotide sequence: TGTGCCAGCAGCTCTAAGACAGGGTGGTCCCAAGAGACCCAGTACTTC.

This rearrangement joins TRBV4-3 to TRBJ1-1; D is perhaps TRBD1 (5 bases). The CDR3 is made up of 15 amino acids. V lost 1 base and J 6 bases, leaving 15 bases between the germline ends. Germline V lookup: CDR1 LGHNA, CDR2 YSLEER. The CDR3 here is CASSQAWAGNPEAFF. The DNA of the CDR3 is TGCGCCAGCAGCCAAGCCTGGGCAGGGAATCCTGAAGCTTTCTTT.

This chain links TRBV7-2 with TRBJ2-1, with a possible D match to TRBD2 (6 bases). Germline CDR1 and CDR2: SGHTA and FQGNSA. Trimming left V 11 bases short and J 0 bases short, with 26 bases between. This CDR3 comprises 18 residues. CDR3 sequence reads: CAGPERYLAHSSYNEQFF. CDR3 sequence (DNA): TGTGCCGGTCCCGAGAGATATCTAGCGCACAGCTCCTACAATGAGCAGTTCTTC. Using reference TRBV7-2 and TRBJ2-1 for the parts outside the CDR3, the full variable domain is GAGVSQSPSNKVTEKGKDVELRCDPISGHTALYWYRQSLGQGLEFLIYFQGNSAPDKSGLPSDRFSAERTGGSVSTLTIQRTQQEDSAVYLCAGPERYLAHSSYNEQFFGPGTRLTVL.

The chain uses TRBV9 and TRBJ1-2, with 7 nucleotides matching TRBD1. The germline CDR1 and CDR2 sequences are SGDLS and YYNGEE. After removal of 3 bases from V and 8 bases from J, the junction contained 7 bases not matched to a gene. The CDR3 is 13 residues long. In DNA, the CDR3 is TGTGCCAGCAGCGAACGACAGGGTCAAGGCTACACCTTC. Protein sequence: CASSERQGQGYTF.

The V gene is TRBV4-1, the J gene TRBJ2-7; D might be TRBD1 (5 bases). V gave up 4 bases and J gave up 1 base, with 8 bases separating them. The V gene's germline CDR1 is MGHRA and CDR2 YSYEKL. This CDR3 has 13 residues. CDR3 DNA: TGCGCCAGCAGCCCAAGACAGTCCTACGAGCAGTACTTC. It encodes CASSPRQSYEQYF.

J is TRBJ2-7 and V is TRBV6-6; D remains unclear. CDR1 and CDR2 (germline): MNHNY, SVGAGI (reference sequence). The CDR3 runs to 11 residues. With 4 bases removed from V and 4 bases from J, the gap between germline ends came to 5 bases. CDR3 in DNA: TGTGCCAGCAGTTTCACATACGAGCAGTACTTC. Protein: CASSFTYEQYF.

V and J are TRBV6-1 and TRBJ2-7; D ambiguous. This CDR3 has 12 residues. From germline, CDR1 is MNHNS and CDR2 SASEGT. V lost 10 bases and J 3 bases, leaving 13 bases between the germline ends. DNA for the CDR3: TGTGCCACCCTTAGAGGCCTCTACGAGCAGTACTTC. It yields the protein CATLRGLYEQYF.

The chain uses TRBV7-9 and TRBJ2-3, with D uncertain. Deletions cut 10 bases from V and 5 bases from J, with 10 bases between. From germline, CDR1 is SEHNR and CDR2 FQNEAQ (reference sequence). This CDR3 contains 11 residues. The CDR3 DNA reads TGTGCCACCCCAGAAGAAGATACGCAGTATTTT. Translation: CATPEEDTQYF. The full variable domain, with the rest looked up from reference TRBV7-9 and TRBJ2-3, is DTGVSQNPRHKITKRGQNVTFRCDPISEHNRLYWYRQTLGQGPEFLTYFQNEAQLEKSRLLSDRFSAERPKGSFSTLEIQRTEQGDSAMYLCATPEEDTQYFGPGTRLTVL.

The chain recombines TRBV4-2 with TRBJ2-3; D is uncertain. The CDR3 contains 11 residues. V gave up 1 base and J gave up 14 bases, with 10 bases separating them. CDR1 and CDR2 (germline): LGHNA, YNFKEQ. This chain's CDR3 is CASSQGLVLYF. The CDR3 nucleotides read TGTGCCAGCAGCCAAGGTTTAGTGTTGTATTTT.

The chain carries TRBV5-6 and TRBJ1-1, with D possibly being TRBD1 (5 bases). The CDR3 runs 15 residues. Germline loops: CDR1 SGHDT, CDR2 YYEEEE. V shed 0 bases and J shed 3 bases, with 12 bases lying between them. As DNA, the CDR3 is TGTGCCAGCAGCTTGGCTCGACAGCCATACACTGAAGCTTTCTTT. This gives the protein CASSLARQPYTEAFF.

CDR3 nucleotides: TGCGCCAGCAGCCCCAATCGAATAGTGAGATGGTATGGCTACACCTTC. Translation: CASSPNRIVRWYGYTF. The rearrangement uses TRBV4-3 and TRBJ1-2, with D unclear. V shed 4 bases and J shed 5 bases, with 20 bases lying between them. CDR3 length: 16 residues. The germline gives CDR1 LGHNA, CDR2 YSLEER.

The genes are TRBV18 and TRBJ2-7; the match to TRBD1 covers 9 bases. The V segment lost 3 bases and the J segment 1 base; nucleotides outside the gene matches: 7. This CDR3 is built from 16 residues. Germline values: CDR1 KGHSH, CDR2 LQKENI. The CDR3 DNA reads as TGTGCCAGCTCACCTTCCGGGACAGGGATTTCCTACGAGCAGTACTTC. This encodes CASSPSGTGISYEQYF. Together with reference TRBV18 and TRBJ2-7, the CDR3 gives the full variable domain: NAGVMQNPRHLVRRRGQEARLRCSPMKGHSHVYWYRQLPEEGLKFMVYLQKENIIDESGMPKERFSAEFPKEGPSILRIQQVVRGDSAAYFCASSPSGTGISYEQYFGPGTRLTVT.

The rearrangement joins TRBV4-3 to TRBJ2-7; D unresolved. Trimming removed 2 bases at V and 1 base at J, with 9 bases between. Germline V gene sequence: CDR1 LGHNA, CDR2 YSLEER. The CDR3 is 14 amino acids. CDR3 protein: CASSQNSQSYEQYF. CDR3 DNA sequence: TGCGCCAGCAGCCAAAATTCGCAGTCCTACGAGCAGTACTTC.

This clone is categorized as medium-sized. The J gene is TRBJ2-5, the V gene TRBV9, with a possible D match to TRBD2 (5 bases). This CDR3 region has 15 residues. V gave up 4 bases and J gave up 5 bases, with 18 bases separating them. Looked up from germline, CDR1 is SGDLS and CDR2 is YYNGEE. The CDR3 DNA follows: TGTGCCAGCAGCCCGTCCGGTGGACGCGGGGAGACCCAGTACTTC. Amino acid sequence: CASSPSGGRGETQYF. The whole variable domain, remainder taken from reference TRBV9 and TRBJ2-5, is DSGVTQTPKHLITATGQRVTLRCSPRSGDLSVYWYQQSLDQGLQFLIQYYNGEERAKGNILERFSAQQFPDLHSELNLSSLELGDSALYFCASSPSGGRGETQYFGPGTRLLVL.

The rearrangement joins TRBV4-1 to TRBJ1-1; tentative D call: TRBD1 (5 bases). CDR3 length equals 15 residues. The V end lost 0 bases, the J end lost 1 base, and 9 bases lay between the germline ends. Germline assignment: CDR1 MGHRA and CDR2 YSYEKL. This CDR3 is CASSQEEGSNTEAFF. The DNA of the CDR3 is TGCGCCAGCAGCCAAGAGGAGGGGTCGAACACTGAAGCTTTCTTT.

This clone occurred once. The chain uses TRBV5-6 and TRBJ1-6; D is possibly TRBD1 (5 bases). V was trimmed by 2 bases and J by 10 bases, leaving 10 bases between them. CDR3 size: 13 residues. Germline values: CDR1 SGHDT, CDR2 YYEEEE. CDR3 sequence: CASSLGVGSPLHF. The CDR3 region has the DNA TGTGCCAGCAGCTTAGGGGTCGGGTCACCCCTCCACTTT. Using reference TRBV5-6 and TRBJ1-6 for the parts outside the CDR3, the full variable domain is DAGVTQSPTHLIKTRGQQVTLRCSPKSGHDTVSWYQQALGQGPQFIFQYYEEEERQRGNFPDRFSGHQFPNYSSELNVNALLLGDSALYLCASSLGVGSPLHFGNGTRLTVT.

The chain employs TRBV7-9 and TRBJ2-3; 10 bases line up with TRBD2. Per the germline V gene, CDR1 is SEHNR and CDR2 is FQNEAQ (reference sequence). V dropped 4 bases and J dropped 0; count of bases not matched to a gene: 4. CDR3 length: 16 amino acids. CDR3 loop: CASSSGTSVSTDTQYF. CDR3 coding DNA: TGTGCCAGCAGCTCCGGGACTAGCGTGAGCACAGATACGCAGTATTTT.

This chain joins TRBV10-3 and TRBJ2-1; 8 bases match TRBD2. The CDR3 has 15 amino acids. Germline V CDR1 and CDR2: ENHRY, SYGVKD. The V gene end was trimmed by 3 bases and the J gene end by 6 bases; junction bases not matched to a gene: 7. The CDR3 sequence is CAISDRGGSRNEQFF. The CDR3 coding sequence is TGTGCCATCAGTGACCGGGGGGGGTCCCGCAATGAGCAGTTCTTC.

This CDR3 reads CASSASGTEQYF. The CDR3 DNA reads TGTGCCAGCAGCGCTTCCGGGACAGAGCAGTACTTC. V usage is TRBV9 and J usage is TRBJ2-7; weak D call: TRBD1 (6 bases). This CDR3 contains 12 residues. The V gene lost 3 bases and the J gene lost 7 bases, with 11 bases spanning the gap. Per germline, CDR1 SGDLS and CDR2 YYNGEE.

This clone was seen a single time. The chain couples TRBV19 to TRBJ1-2; 9 nucleotides line up with TRBD1. The V gene's germline CDR1 is LNHDA and CDR2 SQIVND (reference sequence). The CDR3 is 16 amino acids. V lost 3 bases, J lost 4 bases, and 9 bases stayed unmatched. The CDR3 sequence is CASSIGRTGAGYGYTF. Here the CDR3 DNA reads TGTGCCAGTAGTATTGGCCGGACAGGGGCGGGCTATGGCTACACCTTC.

The genes are TRBV4-3 and TRBJ2-7; weak D call: TRBD1 (5 bases). The V gene lost 4 bases and the J gene lost 6 bases, with 19 bases spanning the gap. There are 15 residues in the CDR3. Germline V gives CDR1 LGHNA, CDR2 YSLEER. The CDR3, as DNA: TGCGCCAGCAGCCCTGGACATCAGTCCACGTCCGAGCAGTACTTC. Translated, it gives CASSPGHQSTSEQYF.

This chain joins TRBV19 and TRBJ1-4, with TRBD1 as a possible D gene (5 bases). The CDR3 has 14 amino acids. CDR1 and CDR2 from the germline V gene are LNHDA and SQIVND (reference sequence). Trimming took off 3 bases at V and 8 bases at J, with 13 bases between the two ends. CDR3 DNA: TGTGCCAGTAGTATCGGCAGGGTCGACGAAAAACTGTTTTTT. It translates to CASSIGRVDEKLFF.